What follows are 7 T cell receptor beta chains derived from one specimen sequenced in a study of beta chain features in type 1 diabetes. As every portion of the isolated RNA was reverse transcribed, the sequencing read expressed TCRB transcripts. Sequencing was performed with immunoSEQ multiplex PCR; in TCRdb, only in-frame clones are kept and a portion is missing. This table has roughly 400,000 clones, approximately 16% appearing once. The sample was naive CD4+ T cells from blood. The receptors shown here come from a woman between 18 and 30 years old in good health.

This clone was detected a few times. The chain couples TRBV7-9 to TRBJ1-4, with 10 bases lining up with TRBD1. The V gene end was trimmed by 4 bases and the J gene end by 0 bases; junction bases not matched to a gene: 2. The CDR3 sequence is 16 residues long. Germline CDR1 and CDR2: SEHNR and FQNEAQ (reference sequence). CDR3 residues: CASSSGQGATNEKLFF. The CDR3 nucleotides are TGTGCCAGCAGCTCTGGACAGGGGGCAACTAATGAAAAACTGTTTTTT.

The rearrangement uses TRBV15 and TRBJ2-6; 9 nucleotides line up with TRBD2. The V gene's germline CDR1 is LNHNV and CDR2 YYDKDF (reference sequence). Trimming at V came to 1 base and at J to 4 bases, leaving 5 bases not matched to a gene. The CDR3 loop spans 17 amino acids. The CDR3 coding sequence is TGTGCCACCAGCAGAGCAGCGGGAGGAATCGGGGCCAACGTCCTGACTTTC. Translation gives CATSRAAGGIGANVLTF.

The table lists this clone with a few counts. The V and J genes are TRBV10-2 and TRBJ2-7, with D possibly being TRBD2 (6 bases). The V gene's germline CDR1 is WSHSY and CDR2 SAAADI. Between the trimmed V and J ends, which lost 4 bases and 6 bases, there was a span of 16 bases. The CDR3 is 14 residues long. CDR3 sequence: CASSADIWEVEQYF. As DNA, the CDR3 is TGCGCCAGCAGTGCGGACATTTGGGAGGTCGAGCAGTACTTC.

In DNA, the CDR3 is TGTGCCAGCCAACTGCCGGGTTTCAGAGATACGCAGTATTTT. Amino acids: CASQLPGFRDTQYF. V usage is TRBV5-4 and J usage is TRBJ2-3; D is ambiguous. Germline values: CDR1 SGHNT, CDR2 YYREEE (reference sequence). There are 14 residues in the CDR3. Trimming pared 7 bases from V and 5 bases from J, leaving 17 bases between.

The chain links TRBV4-2 to TRBJ2-1; possibly TRBD2 for D (5 bases). Germline V gene lookup returns CDR1 LGHNA and CDR2 YNFKEQ. This CDR3 has 16 residues. V lost 1 base and J lost 0, with 10 bases in between. Written as DNA, the CDR3 is TGTGCCAGCAGCCAAGTTGCGGGTAGCTCCTACAATGAGCAGTTCTTC. The encoded protein is CASSQVAGSSYNEQFF.

The gene calls are TRBV30 and TRBJ2-7; D ambiguous. The germline V gene encodes CDR1 GTSNPN and CDR2 SVGIG (reference sequence). Deletions cut 4 bases from V and 0 bases from J, with 10 bases between. The CDR3 contains 13 residues. CDR3: CAWITARSYEQYF. The CDR3 bases are TGTGCCTGGATCACCGCGCGCTCCTACGAGCAGTACTTC. The complete variable domain, with remaining parts taken from reference TRBV30 and TRBJ2-7, reads SQTIHQWPATLVQPVGSPLSLECTVEGTSNPNLYWYRQAAGRGLQLLFYSVGIGQISSEVPQNLSASRPQDRQFILSSKKLLLSDSGFYLCAWITARSYEQYFGPGTRLTVT.

V and J are TRBV11-2 and TRBJ1-1, with D uncertain. CDR3 length equals 14 residues. The V and J ends lost 0 bases and 2 bases respectively, with 7 bases between them. The germline V gene encodes CDR1 SGHAT and CDR2 FQNNGV. CDR3 sequence (DNA): TGTGCCAGCAGCTTAGATCTTCCCAACACTGAAGCTTTCTTT. It is translated as CASSLDLPNTEAFF.